The 14 T cell receptor beta chains below all came from one sample that was sequenced in a study of CD8+CD57+ T cells in acquired aplastic anemia. Researchers used genomic DNA as the template to profile TCR beta VDJ and CDR3. TCRdb itself ran the reads through MiXCR, one entry per CDR3 protein. Among 160,000 or so distinct CDR3 sequences listed, 40% to 50% were seen once. Patients chosen for sequencing had shown CD8+CD57+ cell expansion by flow cytometry. The specimen was sorted CD4+, CD8+, or CD8+CD57+ T cells (not recorded which) from PBMCs. All receptors derive from a human donor with aplastic anemia.

This clonotype was counted many times. The gene calls are TRBV16 and TRBJ2-7; D may be TRBD2 (6 bases). The CDR3 is 17 residues long. CDR1 and CDR2 from the germline V gene are KGHSY and FQNENV. Trimming took 0 bases from V and 2 from J, leaving 17 bases between them. The CDR3 DNA follows: TGTGCCAGCAGCCAATCGGCGGGGCTAGCGACGACCTACGAGCAGTACTTC. Protein: CASSQSAGLATTYEQYF.

Many counts were recorded for this clonotype. A read error may explain this, as a much larger clone is one base away. The chain links TRBV24-1 to TRBJ2-1; D is perhaps TRBD2 (5 bases). Germline loops: CDR1 KGHDR, CDR2 SFDVKD. The CDR3 has 13 amino acids. V shed 9 bases and J shed 0 bases, with 8 bases lying between them. As DNA, the CDR3 is TGTGCCACCGCGGACTTCTCCTACAATGAGCAGTTCTTC. Its translation is CATADFSYNEQFF.

This clonotype occurred a few times. The V gene is TRBV3-1, the J gene TRBJ2-1; the D gene could be TRBD1 or TRBD2 (5 bases each). Trimming removed 5 bases at V and 10 bases at J, with 18 bases between. This CDR3 is 14 amino acids long. Per germline, CDR1 LGHDT and CDR2 YNNKEL (reference sequence). The DNA for the CDR3 is TGTGCCAGCAGCGTTGATTTTTTGGGGACGGAGCAGTTCTTC. This sequence encodes CASSVDFLGTEQFF.

V gene TRBV2 combines with J gene TRBJ2-3, with no clear D. Germline CDR1 and CDR2: SNHLY and FYNNEI. The CDR3 is made up of 15 amino acids. The ends were cut back, 4 bases at V and 0 bases at J, with 11 bases in the middle. Here the CDR3 reads CASSVEALSTDTQYF. The CDR3 DNA is TGTGCCAGCAGTGTCGAGGCGCTCAGCACAGATACGCAGTATTTT.

This clonotype showed up many times. The rearrangement joins TRBV19 to TRBJ2-2; D remains unclear. Trimming left V 1 base short and J 0 bases short, with 6 bases between. The germline V gene encodes CDR1 LNHDA and CDR2 SQIVND (reference sequence). This CDR3 is built from 15 residues. This chain's CDR3 is CASSIAATNTGELFF. CDR3 nucleotides: TGTGCCAGTAGTATAGCGGCCACGAACACCGGGGAGCTGTTTTTT.

This chain links TRBV30 with TRBJ2-1; D is undetermined. Germline-derived CDR1 and CDR2 are GTSNPN and SVGIG (reference sequence). The CDR3 is 13 residues long. Deletions cut 0 bases from V and 4 bases from J, with 7 bases between. The chain's CDR3 is CAWSVSEYNEQFF. The CDR3 region has the DNA TGTGCCTGGAGTGTGTCAGAGTACAATGAGCAGTTCTTC.

This clonotype was detected ten times or more. CDR3 DNA sequence: TGTGCCATCAGTGAGCCGGTGGGCGCCGGGGGGAATGAGCAGTTCTTC. Its protein is CAISEPVGAGGNEQFF. The chain combines TRBV10-3 with TRBJ2-1, with 7 nucleotides matching TRBD2. This CDR3 has 16 amino acids. CDR1 and CDR2 from the germline V gene are ENHRY and SYGVKD. V was pared by 2 bases and J by 7 bases, with 11 bases of the junction left unmatched.

A single count supports this clonotype. The CDR3 does not close with the conserved phenylalanine or tryptophan, likely indicating a read error. The CDR3 DNA sequence: TGTGCCAGCAGTATCGACAGGGGGCCGGGGACCCAGTACCTC. Translated: CASSIDRGPGTQYL. The chain has TRBV7-7 and TRBJ2-5; 10 bases fit TRBD1. V lost 6 bases, J lost 7 bases, and 8 bases stayed unmatched. From germline, CDR1 is SSHAT and CDR2 FNYEAQ (reference sequence). CDR3 size: 14 residues.

The V call is TRBV18, the J call TRBJ2-1, with D possibly TRBD1 on 7 matching bases. The CDR3 length is 13 residues. Germline V CDR1 and CDR2: KGHSH, LQKENI. Trimming took 2 bases from V and 8 from J, leaving 10 bases between them. CDR3: CASSPSRGDEQFF. The CDR3 DNA follows: TGTGCCAGCTCACCATCCAGGGGGGATGAGCAGTTCTTC.

This clonotype was counted between two and nine times. V and J are TRBV10-3 and TRBJ2-3, with 9 bases aligning to TRBD1. Looked up from germline, CDR1 is ENHRY and CDR2 is SYGVKD. Trimming took 2 bases from V and 2 from J; bases not matched to a gene: 2. The CDR3 loop spans 15 amino acids. This CDR3 reads CAISEGQGNTDTQYF. For the CDR3, the DNA is TGTGCCATCAGTGAGGGACAGGGGAACACAGATACGCAGTATTTT.

The sample holds many counts of this clonotype. At one boundary the junction diverges from the germline segment, which might be a read error. The rearrangement uses TRBV20-1 and TRBJ2-1; the match to TRBD2 covers 7 bases. This CDR3 has 17 residues. Per the germline V gene, CDR1 is DFQATT and CDR2 is SNEGSKA (reference sequence). The CDR3 loop reads CSARVSSGQSSYNEQFF. The CDR3 DNA follows: TGCAGTGCCAGAGTGTCTAGCGGACAAAGCTCCTACAATGAGCAGTTCTTC.

A note on this clonotype: It may be a read error: a sequence one base away is much more abundant. The chain recombines TRBV7-3 with TRBJ1-2, with 7 bases matching TRBD1. CDR1 is SGHTA, CDR2 FQGTGA, per germline. V dropped 5 bases and J dropped 6; count of bases not matched to a gene: 6. The CDR3 sequence is 13 residues long. CDR3 sequence (DNA): TGTGCCAGCAGCCCCGCCAGGGGGGATGGCTACACCTTC. This gives the protein CASSPARGDGYTF. The full variable domain, rest sourced from reference TRBV7-3 and TRBJ1-2, is GAGVSQTPSNKVTEKGKYVELRCDPISGHTALYWYRQSLGQGPEFLIYFQGTGAADDSGLPNDRFFAVRPEGSVSTLKIQRTERGDSAVYLCASSPARGDGYTFGSGTRLTVV.

This clonotype showed up many times. The chain employs TRBV6-1 and TRBJ1-2, with D unresolved. The CDR3 extends over 14 amino acids. With 0 bases removed from V and 8 bases from J, the gap between germline ends came to 13 bases. Germline CDR1 MNHNS, CDR2 SASEGT. The CDR3 DNA reads TGTGCCAGCAGTGAAGCTAGGGAGGGCCAAGGCTACACCTTC. It translates to CASSEAREGQGYTF.

This clonotype was observed a few times. The V and J genes are TRBV29-1 and TRBJ2-5, with a weak D call TRBD1 (5 bases). Germline CDR1 reads SQVTM; CDR2 reads ANQGSEA. The CDR3 totals 14 residues. Between the trimmed V and J ends, which lost 4 bases and 5 bases, there was a span of 17 bases. The CDR3 bases are TGCAGCGTTGCATCCTGGGGCTTATCGGAGACCCAGTACTTC. It codes for CSVASWGLSETQYF. The variable domain in full, completed from reference TRBV29-1 and TRBJ2-5, reads SAVISQKPSRDICQRGTSLTIQCQVDSQVTMMFWYRQQPGQSLTLIATANQGSEATYESGFVIDKFPISRPNLTFSTLTVSNMSPEDSSIYLCSVASWGLSETQYFGPGTRLLVL.